This T cell receptor beta chain derives from a study of T cells after yellow fever vaccination. MiXCR was run by TCRdb on the 5' RACE reads, yielding one entry per CDR3 protein. Seen here are 300,000 to 450,000 distinct CDR3 sequences, 8.1% observed once, and the top ten hold under 20%. This CDR3 has 15 residues. Germline CDR1 SEHNR, CDR2 FQNEAQ (reference sequence). J lost 7 bases, V lost 1 base, and 5 bases had no gene match. This specimen consisted of PBMCs, obtained about 41 days after the first yellow fever vaccination. This receptor was taken from a man aged 18 to 29 who received the YFV17D yellow fever vaccine. The chain couples TRBV7-9 to TRBJ1-5; 9 nucleotides match TRBD1. CDR3 DNA: TGTGCCAGCAGCTTAGGGGACAGGGATGTCCAGCCCCAGCATTTT. This gives the protein CASSLGDRDVQPQHF.